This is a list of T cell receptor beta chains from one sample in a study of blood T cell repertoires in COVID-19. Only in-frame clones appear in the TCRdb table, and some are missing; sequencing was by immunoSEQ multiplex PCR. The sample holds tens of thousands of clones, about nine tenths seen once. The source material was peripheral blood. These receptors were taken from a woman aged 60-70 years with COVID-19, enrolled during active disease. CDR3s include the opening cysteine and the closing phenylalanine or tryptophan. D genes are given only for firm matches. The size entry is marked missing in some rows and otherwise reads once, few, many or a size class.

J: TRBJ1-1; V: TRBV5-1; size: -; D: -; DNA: TGCGCCAGCAGCTTGGACAGTGTGAACACTGAAGCTTTCTTT; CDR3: CASSLDSVNTEAFF
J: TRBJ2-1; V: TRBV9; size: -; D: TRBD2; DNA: TGTGCCAGCAGCGTCTCCCCGACTAGCCAGCAGTTCTTC; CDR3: CASSVSPTSQQFF
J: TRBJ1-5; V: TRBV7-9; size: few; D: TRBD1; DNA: TGTGCCAGCAGTTCCGGGACAGGGCACAGTCAGCCCCAGCATTTT; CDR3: CASSSGTGHSQPQHF
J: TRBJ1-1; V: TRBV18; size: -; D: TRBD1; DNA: TGTGCCAGCTCACCTTTACGGGACAGGGAAGGAGCTTTCTTT; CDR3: CASSPLRDREGAFF
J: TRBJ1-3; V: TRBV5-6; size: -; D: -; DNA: TGTGCCAGCAGCCGGGAGTGGGCTGGAAACACCATATATTTT; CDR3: CASSREWAGNTIYF
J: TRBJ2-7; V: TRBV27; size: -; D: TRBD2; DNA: TGTGCCAGCAGTTTGGATCTAGCGGGAAACGAGCAGTACTTC; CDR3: CASSLDLAGNEQYF
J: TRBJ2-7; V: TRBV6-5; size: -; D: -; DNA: TGTGCCAGCAGCCCACTTAGCTCCTACGAGCAGTACTTC; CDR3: CASSPLSSYEQYF
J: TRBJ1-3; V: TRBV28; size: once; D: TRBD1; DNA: TGTGCCAGTACAGGGGGGGGAAACACCATATATTTT; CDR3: CASTGGGNTIYF
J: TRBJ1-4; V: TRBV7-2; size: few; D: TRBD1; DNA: TGTGCCAGCAGGTCACAGGGGGCAGGGGAAAAACTGTTTTTT; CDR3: CASRSQGAGEKLFF
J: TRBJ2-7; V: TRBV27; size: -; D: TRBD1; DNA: TGTGCCACCGGACAGGGATTGGGGGAGCAGTACTTC; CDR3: CATGQGLGEQYF
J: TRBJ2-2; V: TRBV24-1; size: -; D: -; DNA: TGTGCCGTCAGGAATGCGAACACCGGGGAGCTGTTTTTT; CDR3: CAVRNANTGELFF
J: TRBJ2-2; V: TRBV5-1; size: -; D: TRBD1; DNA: TGCGCCAGCAGCTGGCCCTCGGGACAGTGGGGGAGAGGGGAGCTGTTTTTT; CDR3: CASSWPSGQWGRGELFF
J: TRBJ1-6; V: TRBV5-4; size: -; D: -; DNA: TGTGCCAGCAGCTTGCCAGGGTTGACGGATTCACCCCTCCACTTT; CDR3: CASSLPGLTDSPLHF
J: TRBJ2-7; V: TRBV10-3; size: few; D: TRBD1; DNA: TGTGCCATCAGCCCCGGGACAGGGGATAACGAGCAGTACTTC; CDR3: CAISPGTGDNEQYF
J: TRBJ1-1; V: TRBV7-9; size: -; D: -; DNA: TGTGCCAGCAGCTTGTTAGATACGAACACTGAAGCTTTCTTT; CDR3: CASSLLDTNTEAFF
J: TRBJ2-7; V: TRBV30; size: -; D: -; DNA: TGTGCCTGGAGCTCCCCGGCGGCAGCCGCGGGCGAGCAGTACTTC; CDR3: CAWSSPAAAAGEQYF
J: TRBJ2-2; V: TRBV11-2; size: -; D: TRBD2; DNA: TGTGCCAGCAGCTTTTATAGCGGGAGTACCGGGGAGCTGTTTTTT; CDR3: CASSFYSGSTGELFF
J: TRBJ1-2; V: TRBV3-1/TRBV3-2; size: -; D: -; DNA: TGTGCCAGCAGCCATAACAGTAACTATGGCTACACCTTC; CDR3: CASSHNSNYGYTF
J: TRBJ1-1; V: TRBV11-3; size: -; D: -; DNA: TGTGCCAGCAGCTTCTGGGGGCGACGCGGGAACACTGAAGCTTTCTTT; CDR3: CASSFWGRRGNTEAFF
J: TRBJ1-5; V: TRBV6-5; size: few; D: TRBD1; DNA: TGTGCCATCATCCTCTACAGGGGATGCGATCAGCCCCAGCATTTT; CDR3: CAIILYRGCDQPQHF
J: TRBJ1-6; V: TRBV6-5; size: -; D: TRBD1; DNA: TGTGCCAGCGAAAGGGACAGGGCTAATTCACCCCTCCACTTT; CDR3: CASERDRANSPLHF
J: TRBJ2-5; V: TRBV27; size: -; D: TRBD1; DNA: TGTGCCAGCAGTGCGACAGGGATCAAGACCCAGTACTTC; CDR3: CASSATGIKTQYF
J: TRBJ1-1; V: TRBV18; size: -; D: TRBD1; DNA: TGTGCCAGCTCGCCGGGACAGCCGTCGGAAGCTTTCTTT; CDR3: CASSPGQPSEAFF